This T cell receptor (beta chain) is drawn from a study of cytomegalovirus exposure and HLA in healthy donors. It was with 60 Vbeta and 13 Jbeta primers that the PCR ran. Clones were sequenced by immunoSEQ multiplex PCR, and TCRdb holds only the in-frame ones, with some missing. The table shows around 120,000 clones, with 80% occurring only once. This clone was found a few times. The specimen sequenced was PBMCs. This TCR was recovered from a female donor in good health and CMV-seropositive.

The chain's CDR3 is CASSLVGDSPLHF. DNA for the CDR3: TGCGCCAGCAGCTTGGTCGGGGATTCACCCCTCCACTTT. The rearrangement uses TRBV5-1 and TRBJ1-6; D gene uncertain. The germline CDR1 and CDR2 sequences are SGHRS and YFSETQ. V lost 0 bases to trimming and J lost 8 bases, with 6 bases between them. CDR3 length: 13 residues.